This T cell receptor beta chain stems from a study of blood T cell repertoires in COVID-19. Patients from Seattle were sampled longitudinally, starting during active infection. This table comes from immunoSEQ multiplex PCR, and its TCRdb copy is limited to in-frame clones, with some not included. The table lists about 220,000 clones, roughly four fifths of them singletons. Trimming took 1 base from V and 1 from J; bases not matched to a gene: 4. The CDR3 spans 15 residues. CDR1 is LGHDT and CDR2 is YNNKEL in the germline V gene (reference sequence). V is TRBV3-1 (or the pseudogene TRBV3-2) and J is TRBJ2-7; 7 bases agree with TRBD1. The sample taken for sequencing was peripheral blood. The sequence was obtained from a woman aged 80 or over with COVID-19, enrolled during active disease. The CDR3 DNA follows: TGTGCCAGCAGCCAAGCGCACAGGGGATCCTACGAGCAGTACTTC. Its protein product is CASSQAHRGSYEQYF.